Below, 26 T cell receptor beta chains from the same sample are listed, as sequenced in a study of CD8+ T cells in alopecia areata. The sequencing template was cDNA reverse transcribed from extracted RNA. Using immunoSEQ multiplex PCR, the repertoire was profiled, and TCRdb retains in-frame clones only, with some absent. The sample carries approximately 98,000 clones, 55% to 70% recorded once. Input material: NKG2D-low CD8+ T cells sorted from blood. The receptors come from a human donor with alopecia areata.

The chain employs TRBV30 and TRBJ1-4; D unclear. V was shortened by 3 bases and J by 0 bases, with 11 bases between the two germline ends. Germline V gives CDR1 GTSNPN, CDR2 SVGIG (reference sequence). The length of the CDR3 is 15 residues. For the CDR3, the DNA is TGTGCCTGGAGAGCCAACAGTGCAACTAATGAAAAACTGTTTTTT. Translated, it gives CAWRANSATNEKLFF.

The chain joins TRBV4-1 to TRBJ2-7, with D tentatively TRBD2 (5 bases). V was shortened by 1 base and J by 5 bases, with 15 bases between the two germline ends. CDR3 length: 15 amino acids. Germline loops: CDR1 MGHRA, CDR2 YSYEKL. The CDR3, as DNA: TGCGCCAGCAGCCAAGGGGTTTCTGCAGCGGACGAGCAGTACTTC. This translates into CASSQGVSAADEQYF.

The chain joins TRBV4-1 to TRBJ2-1; 9 bases fit TRBD1. There are 17 residues in the CDR3. V lost 2 bases to trimming and J lost 0 bases; unmatched junction nucleotides: 5. CDR1 and CDR2 (germline): MGHRA, YSYEKL. DNA for the CDR3: TGCGCCAGCAGCCAATGGACAGGGGCACTCTCCTACAATGAGCAGTTCTTC. Encoded protein: CASSQWTGALSYNEQFF.

The chain recombines TRBV2 with TRBJ2-1, with D unresolved. Germline CDR1 SNHLY, CDR2 FYNNEI. CDR3 size: 13 residues. Trimming removed 8 bases at V and 1 base at J, with 9 bases between. For the CDR3, the DNA is TGTGCCAGCTTATCGTCGTCCTACAATGAGCAGTTCTTC. It codes for CASLSSSYNEQFF.

The CDR3, as DNA: TGCGCCAGCTCCCCTAGCGGGACATACAATGAGCAGTTCTTC. It encodes CASSPSGTYNEQFF. The V call is TRBV5-1, the J call TRBJ2-1; 9 positions agree with TRBD2. V dropped 7 bases and J dropped 4; count of bases not matched to a gene: 6. The CDR3 runs 14 residues. CDR1 and CDR2 from the germline V gene are SGHRS and YFSETQ.

This sequence joins TRBV11-2 and TRBJ2-7; D possibly corresponds to TRBD1 (6 bases). CDR3 length: 14 amino acids. The germline V and J ends were trimmed by 5 bases and 3 bases, with 14 bases remaining between them. The germline CDR1 and CDR2 sequences are SGHAT and FQNNGV. CDR3 DNA: TGTGCCAGCAGCAGCCGGGACATCGGCTACGAGCAGTACTTC. Its protein is CASSSRDIGYEQYF.

This clone was detected only a few times. The chain joins TRBV7-9 to TRBJ1-1; 7 bases match TRBD1. Germline CDR1 is SEHNR and CDR2 is FQNEAQ (reference sequence). The CDR3 consists of 15 residues. With V trimmed by 4 bases and J by 9 bases, 14 bases remained unmatched. In DNA, the CDR3 is TGTGCCAGCAGCTGGGGGGAAGAAGGGACAGTTCAAGCTTTCTTT. This sequence encodes CASSWGEEGTVQAFF.

This clone was seen more than once but under ten times. The chain couples TRBV7-9 to TRBJ1-4; 7 nucleotides align to TRBD1. The CDR3 runs 15 residues. Per germline, CDR1 SEHNR and CDR2 FQNEAQ (reference sequence). Losses at the gene ends were 4 bases for V and 8 bases for J; bases not matched to a gene: 10. The CDR3 reads CASSSRQGLGEKLFF. CDR3 nucleotides: TGTGCCAGCAGCTCGCGACAGGGTCTTGGAGAAAAACTGTTTTTT.

J is TRBJ2-7 and V is TRBV7-9, with a tentative D call TRBD1 (6 bases). This CDR3 has 14 amino acids. Trimming pared 5 bases from V and 2 bases from J, leaving 13 bases between. Germline assignment: CDR1 SEHNR and CDR2 FQNEAQ (reference sequence). CDR3 bases: TGTGCCAGCAGCCCACAGGGAAGTCCCTACGAGCAGTACTTC. Residues: CASSPQGSPYEQYF.

This clone appeared a single time. The chain joins TRBV7-2 to TRBJ2-7; 10 nucleotides align to TRBD1. Germline values: CDR1 SGHTA, CDR2 FQGNSA. The CDR3 sequence is 14 residues long. With V trimmed by 10 bases and J by 1 base, 7 bases remained unmatched. In DNA, the CDR3 is TGTGCCACCCTGAAGGGACAGGGGTCCTACGAGCAGTACTTC. Protein: CATLKGQGSYEQYF.

This chain uses TRBV11-2 with TRBJ2-7; 10 nucleotides align to TRBD2. Germline CDR1 reads SGHAT; CDR2 reads FQNNGV. This CDR3 is built from 17 residues. The V gene end was trimmed by 1 base and the J gene end by 3 bases; junction bases not matched to a gene: 9. As DNA, the CDR3 is TGTGCCAGCAGCTTAGTTTCTAGCGGGAGTCATCTCTACGAGCAGTACTTC. Amino acid sequence: CASSLVSSGSHLYEQYF.

The gene calls are TRBV14 and TRBJ2-1; 8 positions agree with TRBD2. J gave up 4 bases and V 0 bases, and 8 bases lay outside the gene matches. Germline V CDR1 and CDR2: SGHDN, FVKESK. CDR3 length: 17 residues. The CDR3 DNA sequence: TGTGCCAGCAGCCAAGACCGGCGGAGCGGGAGTTACAATGAGCAGTTCTTC. It encodes CASSQDRRSGSYNEQFF.

The V gene is TRBV6-5, the J gene TRBJ2-1; D might be TRBD2 (5 bases). Germline V lookup: CDR1 MNHEY, CDR2 SVGAGI. V shed 0 bases and J shed 2 bases, with 11 bases lying between them. This CDR3 region has 16 residues. The CDR3 DNA reads TGTGCCAGCAGTTACTCGGAACAGCGGACCTACAATGAGCAGTTCTTC. Translation: CASSYSEQRTYNEQFF.

The gene calls are TRBV2 and TRBJ1-1; D perhaps matches TRBD1 (6 bases). Germline CDR1 and CDR2: SNHLY and FYNNEI. The ends were cut back, 6 bases at V and 5 bases at J, with 13 bases in the middle. The CDR3 consists of 13 residues. The CDR3 reads CASRRTEATEAFF. In nucleotides, the CDR3 is TGTGCCAGCAGGAGGACAGAAGCAACTGAAGCTTTCTTT.

The chain joins TRBV5-1 to TRBJ2-7; TRBD1 matches 7 bases. V shed 1 base, J shed 5 bases, and the junction held 6 bases outside the gene matches. This CDR3 region has 14 residues. Germline V gene data show CDR1 as SGHRS and CDR2 as YFSETQ. DNA of the CDR3: TGCGCCAGCAGCTTGAGGGGGACAGTCCACGAGCAGTACTTC. This gives the protein CASSLRGTVHEQYF.

The rearrangement links TRBV7-3 to TRBJ2-7; D perhaps matches TRBD1 (5 bases). CDR1 is SGHTA and CDR2 is FQGTGA in the germline V gene. V was clipped by 4 bases and J by 5 bases, with 15 bases between them. The CDR3 runs 14 residues. The CDR3 sequence: CASSSGQGDHEQYF. The CDR3 region has the DNA TGTGCCAGCAGCTCCGGACAAGGTGACCACGAGCAGTACTTC.

The chain employs TRBV4-1 and TRBJ2-7; D remains unclear. V gave up 8 bases and J gave up 0 bases, with 14 bases separating them. CDR1 MGHRA and CDR2 YSYEKL come from the germline V gene. The CDR3 has 14 residues. The CDR3 is CASSGPQTSYEQYF. CDR3 DNA: TGCGCCAGCTCCGGTCCCCAGACCTCCTACGAGCAGTACTTC.

The chain is built from TRBV9 and TRBJ2-1, with 9 nucleotides matching TRBD2. CDR1 and CDR2 (germline): SGDLS, YYNGEE. Trimming cost V 3 bases and J 6 bases; bases outside gene matches: 7. The CDR3 is 15 residues long. For the CDR3, the DNA is TGTGCCAGCAGCGAGGGTAGCGGGAGTGGCAATGAGCAGTTCTTC. Protein product: CASSEGSGSGNEQFF.

V gene TRBV27 combines with J gene TRBJ1-1, with D unclear. The CDR3 runs to 14 residues. V gave up 3 bases and J gave up 10 bases, with 18 bases separating them. Looked up from germline, CDR1 is MNHEY and CDR2 is SMNVEV (reference sequence). CDR3 in amino acids: CASSLSGAMMGAFF. CDR3 bases: TGTGCCAGCAGTTTGTCTGGAGCTATGATGGGAGCTTTCTTT.

This chain connects TRBV27 to TRBJ1-2, with D perhaps TRBD1 (6 bases). V lost 3 bases and J 6 bases, leaving 8 bases between the germline ends. The CDR3 loop spans 12 amino acids. CDR1 is MNHEY, CDR2 SMNVEV, per germline (reference sequence). The CDR3 nucleotides are TGTGCCAGCAGTTTGAGGGGGAATGGCTACACCTTC. Amino acids: CASSLRGNGYTF.

This clone has just a few counts. The V call is TRBV19, the J call TRBJ2-7; no clear D. This CDR3 comprises 13 residues. Germline CDR1 is LNHDA and CDR2 is SQIVND (reference sequence). V lost 3 bases and J lost 2, with 8 bases in between. CDR3 amino acids: CASSMNSAYEQYF. In DNA, the CDR3 is TGTGCCAGTAGTATGAACAGCGCCTACGAGCAGTACTTC.

The rearrangement links TRBV29-1 to TRBJ2-7; 11 bases agree with TRBD2. Trimming took 4 bases from V and 2 from J; bases not matched to a gene: 4. This CDR3 is 14 amino acids long. CDR1 and CDR2 (germline): SQVTM, ANQGSEA. The CDR3 protein is CSVGRLAGTYEQYF. The CDR3 DNA sequence: TGCAGCGTTGGCCGACTAGCGGGAACCTACGAGCAGTACTTC.

The V gene is TRBV27, the J gene TRBJ2-5; 8 nucleotides match TRBD1. The tail of the sequence fits TRBJ2-7 better, so the J call may be wrong. In germline, CDR1 is MNHEY, CDR2 SMNVEV (reference sequence). This CDR3 is built from 15 residues. CDR3 in amino acids: CASSSPGTGSYEQYF. CDR3 DNA sequence: TGTGCCAGCAGCTCGCCCGGGACAGGATCCTACGAGCAGTACTTC.

The CDR3 loop is CASSESCGTGCSKNIQYF. The CDR3 bases are TGTGCCAGCAGTGAAAGTTGCGGGACAGGCTGTTCCAAAAACATTCAGTACTTC. V gene TRBV6-1 combines with J gene TRBJ2-4; 8 nucleotides line up with TRBD1. Germline V CDR1 and CDR2: MNHNS, SASEGT. The CDR3 sequence is 18 residues long. Trimming removed 2 bases from V and 2 bases from J; junction bases left unmatched: 11.

The chain employs TRBV6-6 and TRBJ2-7; a weak D match, TRBD2 (6 bases). In germline, CDR1 is MNHNY, CDR2 SVGAGI (reference sequence). This CDR3 has 14 amino acids. V was pared by 7 bases and J by 1 base, with 14 bases between. CDR3 residues: CASTSSGQSYEQYF. The CDR3 DNA follows: TGTGCCAGCACCTCCAGCGGGCAATCCTACGAGCAGTACTTC.

In its sample, this clone was seen once. This chain joins TRBV6-5 and TRBJ1-4; D remains ambiguous. V was cut by 6 bases and J by 6 bases, with 14 bases left in between. Germline V gene sequence: CDR1 MNHEY, CDR2 SVGAGI. The CDR3 is made up of 14 amino acids. The CDR3 DNA sequence: TGTGCCAGCAGCCGCGGAGCCGCCCATGAAAAACTGTTTTTT. This codes for CASSRGAAHEKLFF.